The TCR beta chain described here comes from a study of blood T cell repertoires in COVID-19. About the study: The study drew acute and convalescent COVID-19 samples from the United States, Italy and Spain.

Original processing methods: Reference gene primers were amplified, and this amplification served to estimate nucleated cell counts. Measured with immunoSEQ multiplex PCR; TCRdb has only the in-frame clones, and not every one. The DNA gave D and trimming, while V, J and clone size come from that table. The sample yields some 160,000 clones, approximately 84% seen once. CDR1 and CDR2 (germline): SGHTA, FQGTGA. The CDR3 loop spans 14 amino acids. Trimming shortened V by 4 bases and J by 6 bases, and 12 bases separated the two germline ends. The chain links TRBV7-3 to TRBJ2-2; maybe TRBD1 (6 bases). The material sequenced was peripheral blood. The origin of this receptor is a man aged 70-80 years with active or convalescent COVID-19. As DNA, the CDR3 is TGTGCCAGCAGCTCCGGGACAAATCCCGGGGAGCTGTTTTTT. It translates to CASSSGTNPGELFF. The full variable domain, rest sourced from reference TRBV7-3 and TRBJ2-2, is GAGVSQTPSNKVTEKGKYVELRCDPISGHTALYWYRQSLGQGPEFLIYFQGTGAADDSGLPNDRFFAVRPEGSVSTLKIQRTERGDSAVYLCASSSGTNPGELFFGEGSRLTVL.